Below are 21 T cell receptor beta chains sequenced from a single sample in a study of blood T cell repertoires in COVID-19 (dated by TCRdb to the early 2020s). The receptor library was made with the immunoSEQ multiplex PCR assay. TCRdb's version of the immuneACCESS table is confined to in-frame rearrangements and falls short of the full clone set. An unresolved V gene accounts for under half of the shortfall where checked; the remainder is of unknown origin. The sample table contains under 300,000 clones; only one count was recorded for around 89% of them. The biggest ten clones account for around 2% of the sample. The sample taken for sequencing was PBMCs or T cells enriched from blood (not recorded which). The receptors derive from an older woman in a cohort exposed to, infected with or recovered from COVID-19 (not recorded which).

V and J are TRBV6-5 and TRBJ1-2; 8 nucleotides match TRBD1. Losses at the gene ends were 0 bases for V and 8 bases for J; bases not matched to a gene: 5. Germline CDR1 reads MNHEY; CDR2 reads SVGAGI. The CDR3 consists of 14 residues. The CDR3 sequence is CASSYSAGGRGYTF. The CDR3 DNA reads as TGTGCCAGCAGTTACTCGGCAGGGGGCCGAGGCTACACCTTC.

The CDR3 DNA sequence: TGCGCCAGCAGCTTGGCCCAGGGAGGGATTGACGAGCAGTACTTC. This translates into CASSLAQGGIDEQYF. V and J are TRBV5-1 and TRBJ2-7; 7 bases fit TRBD2. Germline loops: CDR1 SGHRS, CDR2 YFSETQ. Trimming removed 0 bases from V and 5 bases from J; junction bases left unmatched: 8. This CDR3 region has 15 residues.

The gene calls are TRBV7-3 and TRBJ2-2, with TRBD2 as a possible D gene (5 bases). From germline, CDR1 is SGHTA and CDR2 FQGTGA. The CDR3 totals 15 residues. The V end lost 2 bases, the J end lost 3 bases, and 10 bases lay between the germline ends. The CDR3 DNA sequence: TGTGCCAGCAGCTTAGGCGGAGGATACACCGGGGAGCTGTTTTTT. Its protein is CASSLGGGYTGELFF.

This chain uses TRBV18 with TRBJ2-1; 7 bases are a match to TRBD2. The length of the CDR3 is 12 residues. Trimming cost V 4 bases and J 7 bases; bases outside gene matches: 1. Germline values: CDR1 KGHSH, CDR2 LQKENI. CDR3 in amino acids: CASSQAGNEQFF. In DNA form, the CDR3 reads TGTGCCAGCTCACAAGCGGGGAATGAGCAGTTCTTC.

This clone was counted between two and nine times. The V gene is TRBV2, the J gene TRBJ1-1, with D maybe TRBD1 (6 bases). CDR1 and CDR2 (germline): SNHLY, FYNNEI. Trimming removed 6 bases from V and 4 bases from J, with 12 bases in between. CDR3 length: 13 residues. The CDR3 nucleotides read TGTGCCAGCAGCGACAGGTTTGTCACTGAAGCTTTCTTT. It yields the protein CASSDRFVTEAFF.

The chain links TRBV15 to TRBJ2-7; 10 nucleotides line up with TRBD2. Germline V gives CDR1 LNHNV, CDR2 YYDKDF (reference sequence). Trimming took 3 bases from V and 4 from J; bases not matched to a gene: 9. This CDR3 spans 16 amino acids. The CDR3 is CATSRPRTSGVYEQYF. The CDR3 coding sequence is TGTGCCACCAGCAGGCCAAGGACTAGCGGAGTATACGAGCAGTACTTC.

For this clone: This sample also contains other DNA sequences that code for the same CDR3. The chain recombines TRBV7-9 with TRBJ1-6, with 9 bases that match TRBD1. CDR1 is SEHNR and CDR2 is FQNEAQ in the germline V gene (reference sequence). The CDR3 sequence is 15 residues long. Trimming cost V 1 base and J 9 bases; bases outside gene matches: 4. The CDR3 nucleotides read TGTGCCAGCAGCTTAGGGGACAGGGAAGGTTCACCCCTCCACTTT. It yields the protein CASSLGDREGSPLHF.

This CDR3 is CASSYRAFNEKLFF. The CDR3 nucleotides read TGTGCCAGCAGTTACCGAGCCTTTAATGAAAAACTGTTTTTT. The chain has TRBV6-2 or TRBV6-3 and TRBJ1-4; D uncertain. The V and J ends lost 2 bases and 4 bases respectively, with 8 bases between them. The CDR3 length is 14 residues. CDR1 and CDR2 from the germline V gene are MNHEY and SVGEGT.

This chain links TRBV18 with TRBJ1-3; TRBD1 aligns across 9 bases. The CDR3 sequence is 18 residues long. Trimming cost V 3 bases and J 5 bases; bases outside gene matches: 14. Germline CDR1 reads KGHSH; CDR2 reads LQKENI. Written as DNA, the CDR3 is TGTGCCAGCTCACCGCGGATGGGAAACAGGGGGCGAAGAAACACCATATATTTT. Translated: CASSPRMGNRGRRNTIYF.

The chain combines TRBV9 with TRBJ2-1; 11 nucleotides agree with TRBD2. Germline V gene sequence: CDR1 SGDLS, CDR2 YYNGEE. Trimming at V came to 3 bases and at J to 10 bases, leaving 9 bases not matched to a gene. The CDR3 has 15 residues. CDR3 protein: CASSADPRLAGEQFF. The CDR3 bases are TGTGCCAGCAGCGCAGACCCCAGACTAGCGGGAGAGCAGTTCTTC.

The chain carries TRBV28 and TRBJ2-2, with 8 bases that match TRBD1. CDR3 length equals 15 residues. Unmatched junction bases numbered 8, after V lost 6 bases and J lost 5 bases. Germline values: CDR1 MDHEN, CDR2 SYDVKM. The CDR3 bases are TGTGCCAGCAGCAGCAGGGGGCGCGGAACCGGGGAGCTGTTTTTT. Translation gives CASSSRGRGTGELFF.

This chain links TRBV11-2 with TRBJ2-5; no reliable D call. Germline V gene sequence: CDR1 SGHAT, CDR2 FQNNGV. The CDR3 loop spans 15 amino acids. Between the trimmed V and J ends, which lost 1 base and 5 bases, there was a span of 14 bases. This CDR3 is CASSLAGDLYETQYF. Here the CDR3 DNA reads TGTGCCAGCAGCTTAGCCGGAGATTTGTACGAGACCCAGTACTTC.

The rearrangement links TRBV19 to TRBJ2-1; D is uncertain. Germline V lookup: CDR1 LNHDA, CDR2 SQIVND (reference sequence). The CDR3 loop spans 13 amino acids. V was cut by 0 bases and J by 9 bases, with 9 bases left in between. Here the CDR3 DNA reads TGTGCCAGTAGTATAGATCGTTCAGTTGAGCAGTTCTTC. It yields the protein CASSIDRSVEQFF. The full variable domain, its missing parts supplied by reference TRBV19 and TRBJ2-1, is DGGITQSPKYLFRKEGQNVTLSCEQNLNHDAMYWYRQDPGQGLRLIYYSQIVNDFQKGDIAEGYSVSREKKESFPLTVTSAQKNPTAFYLCASSIDRSVEQFFGPGTRLTVL.

This chain links TRBV4-1 with TRBJ1-5; D call uncertain. Trimming cost V 3 bases and J 7 bases, with 13 bases left between them. Germline V gene lookup returns CDR1 MGHRA and CDR2 YSYEKL. The CDR3 loop spans 14 amino acids. The CDR3 region has the DNA TGCGCCAGCAGCCAGGAGGCAGGTATCCAGCCCCAGCATTTT. Translating gives CASSQEAGIQPQHF.

This chain joins TRBV11-1 and TRBJ2-3, with 8 nucleotides matching TRBD2. The V gene end was trimmed by 3 bases and the J gene end by 4 bases; junction bases not matched to a gene: 6. This CDR3 region has 15 residues. The germline V gene encodes CDR1 SGHAT and CDR2 FQDESV (reference sequence). CDR3 sequence (DNA): TGTGCCAGCAGCTTCCAGGGACTAGTTGCAGATACGCAGTATTTT. This codes for CASSFQGLVADTQYF.

The V and J genes are TRBV7-8 and TRBJ2-3, with TRBD2 matching over 7 bases. The length of the CDR3 is 15 residues. V shed 7 bases, J shed 2 bases, and the junction held 9 bases outside the gene matches. CDR1 and CDR2 from the germline V gene are SGHVS and FQNEAQ. CDR3 residues: CASTQAGRDTDTQYF. The CDR3 DNA follows: TGTGCCAGCACCCAGGCGGGGAGGGACACAGATACGCAGTATTTT.

Concerning this clone itself: The conserved phenylalanine or tryptophan is not found at the CDR3 terminus, so this likely reflects a read error. The DNA is omitted, as the CDR3 cannot be located on it reliably, and the CDR3 follows TCRdb's listing. The J gene is TRBJ2-7, the V gene TRBV2; the table's D call, TRBD1, has no DNA check behind it. Germline values: CDR1 SNHLY, CDR2 FYNNEI. The CDR3 totals 11 residues, both ends included. CDR3 sequence reads: CASIRLGTGKL.

Turning to this clone: An end of the junction does not agree with germline; a read error may underlie this. The chain carries TRBV7-7 and TRBJ2-3; TRBD2 is a possible D gene (6 bases). Germline V gene sequence: CDR1 SSHAT, CDR2 FNYEAQ (reference sequence). The CDR3 totals 14 residues. The CDR3 bases are TGTGCTAGCAGCCCCGGGAGTTCCACAGATACGCAGTATTTT. Protein sequence: CASSPGSSTDTQYF.

The J gene is TRBJ2-7, the V gene TRBV28; D is perhaps TRBD2 (5 bases). The V end was cut by 1 base, the J end by 5 bases, with 12 bases between. Germline V gene lookup returns CDR1 MDHEN and CDR2 SYDVKM. This CDR3 has 14 residues. The chain's CDR3 is CASSLSASFDEQYF. CDR3 nucleotide sequence: TGTGCCAGCAGTTTATCCGCTAGCTTTGACGAGCAGTACTTC.

V is TRBV7-2 and J is TRBJ1-3; TRBD1 matches at 8 bases. The CDR3 sequence is 15 residues long. Germline V gene sequence: CDR1 SGHTA, CDR2 FQGNSA. V gave up 2 bases and J gave up 2 bases; unmatched junction bases: 2. Written as DNA, the CDR3 is TGTGCCAGCAGCTTACAGGGGGCTGCTGGAAACACCATATATTTT. Encoded protein: CASSLQGAAGNTIYF.

The chain is built from TRBV24-1 and TRBJ2-2, with a weak D call TRBD2 (6 bases). Trimming left V 5 bases short and J 5 bases short, with 14 bases between. Germline V gene lookup returns CDR1 KGHDR and CDR2 SFDVKD. CDR3 length: 15 residues. The CDR3 spells CATSGRDLKTGELFF. The CDR3 DNA reads TGTGCCACCAGTGGGCGGGATCTGAAAACCGGGGAGCTGTTTTTT.